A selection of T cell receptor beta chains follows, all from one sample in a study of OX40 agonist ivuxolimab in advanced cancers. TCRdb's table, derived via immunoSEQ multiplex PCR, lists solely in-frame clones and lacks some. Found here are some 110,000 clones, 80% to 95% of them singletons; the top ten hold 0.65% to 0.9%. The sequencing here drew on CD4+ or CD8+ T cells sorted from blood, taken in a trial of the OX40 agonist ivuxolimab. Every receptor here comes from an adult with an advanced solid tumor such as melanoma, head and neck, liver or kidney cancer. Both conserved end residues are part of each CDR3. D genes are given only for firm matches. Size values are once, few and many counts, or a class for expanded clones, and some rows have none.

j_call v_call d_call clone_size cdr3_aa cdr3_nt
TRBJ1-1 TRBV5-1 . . CASSLRENTEAFF TGCGCCAGCAGCTTGAGGGAGAACACTGAAGCTTTCTTT
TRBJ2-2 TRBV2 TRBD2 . CASSLLAGATGELFF TGTGCCAGCAGCTTACTAGCGGGAGCGACCGGGGAGCTGTTTTTT
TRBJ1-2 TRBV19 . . CASSTNQSPRPGFYGYTF TGTGCCAGTAGTACGAATCAATCCCCGCGGCCGGGGTTCTATGGCTACACCTTC
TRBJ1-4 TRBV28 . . CASRRLGANEKLFF TGTGCCAGCAGACGACTTGGAGCTAATGAAAAACTGTTTTTT
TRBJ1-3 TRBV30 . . CAWSVLGNTIYF TGTGCCTGGAGTGTCCTAGGAAACACCATATATTTT
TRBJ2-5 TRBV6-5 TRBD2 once CASSPREGTSGAQYF TGTGCCAGCAGTCCGCGGGAGGGCACCTCGGGGGCCCAGTACTTC
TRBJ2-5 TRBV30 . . CAWVDPSVSQETQYF TGTGCCTGGGTAGATCCCAGCGTCTCCCAAGAGACCCAGTACTTC
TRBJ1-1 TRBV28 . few CASSFARDPGEAFF TGTGCCAGCAGTTTCGCTCGGGACCCCGGCGAAGCTTTCTTT
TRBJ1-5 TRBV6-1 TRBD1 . CASSEGGQRPYSNQPQHF TGTGCCAGCAGTGAAGGGGGACAGCGTCCTTATAGCAATCAGCCCCAGCATTTT
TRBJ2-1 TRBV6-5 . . CASSYSWDSFSNEQFF TGTGCCAGCAGTTACTCATGGGACTCCTTCTCGAATGAGCAGTTCTTC
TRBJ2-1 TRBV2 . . CASKGQFF TGTGCCAGCAAAGGCCAGTTCTTC
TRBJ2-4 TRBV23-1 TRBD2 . CASSQREEREAKNIQYF TGCGCCAGCAGTCAGCGAGAGGAGCGGGAGGCCAAAAACATTCAGTACTTC
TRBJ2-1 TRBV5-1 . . CASSLRAGDVEQFF TGCGCCAGCAGCCTACGTGCAGGAGACGTTGAGCAGTTCTTC
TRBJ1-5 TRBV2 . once CASNPTVSNQPQHF TGTGCCAGCAACCCGACGGTTAGCAATCAGCCCCAGCATTTT
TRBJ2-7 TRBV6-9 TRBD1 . CASSRTGSRGASEQYF TGTGCCAGCAGTAGGACAGGGTCGAGAGGCGCGAGCGAGCAGTACTTC
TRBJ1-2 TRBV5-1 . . CASSFQDYGYTF TGCGCCAGCAGCTTCCAGGACTATGGCTACACCTTC
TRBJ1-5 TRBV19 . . CASTIGGGNQPQHF TGTGCCAGTACCATAGGGGGGGGCAATCAGCCCCAGCATTTT
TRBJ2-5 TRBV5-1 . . CASRTGEETQYF TGCGCCAGCAGAACAGGAGAAGAGACCCAGTACTTC
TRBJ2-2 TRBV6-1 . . CASRPGDANTGELFF TGTGCCAGCAGGCCAGGGGACGCGAACACCGGGGAGCTGTTTTTT
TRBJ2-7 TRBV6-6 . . CASSYLGRGNSYEQYF TGTGCCAGCAGTTACCTGGGTCGCGGGAACTCCTACGAGCAGTACTTC
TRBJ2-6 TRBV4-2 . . CASSQDSAELSGANVLTF TGTGCCAGCAGCCAAGATTCCGCAGAACTCTCTGGGGCCAACGTCCTGACTTTC
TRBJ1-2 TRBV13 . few CASSLRGSGYTF TGTGCCAGCAGCTTGCGCGGATCTGGCTACACCTTC
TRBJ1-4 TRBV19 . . CAPQRQVKRRSQLFF TGTGCCCCCCAACGGCAAGTCAAGCGGAGGAGTCAACTGTTTTTT
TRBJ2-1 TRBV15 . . CATSRQESYNEQFF TGTGCCACCAGCAGACAGGAGAGCTACAATGAGCAGTTCTTC
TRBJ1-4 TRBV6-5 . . CASSLAVAGSEKLFF TGTGCCAGCAGCCTCGCGGTGGCAGGTAGTGAAAAACTGTTTTTT
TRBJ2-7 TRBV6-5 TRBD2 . CASSYNRRTSDEQYF TGTGCCAGCAGTTACAACCGTAGGACTAGCGACGAGCAGTACTTC
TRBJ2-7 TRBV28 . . CASRLDGESYEQYF TGTGCCAGCAGGTTAGACGGGGAATCCTACGAGCAGTACTTC
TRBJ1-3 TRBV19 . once CASSLTNAGGNTIYF TGTGCCAGTAGTTTAACGAACGCAGGTGGAAACACCATATATTTT
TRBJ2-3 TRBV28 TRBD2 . CASRSPGLAAASTDTQYF TGTGCCAGCAGATCCCCGGGACTAGCAGCCGCTAGCACAGATACGCAGTATTTT
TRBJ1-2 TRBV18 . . CASSPRTEAIYGYTF TGTGCCAGCTCACCACGGACAGAGGCTATCTATGGCTACACCTTT
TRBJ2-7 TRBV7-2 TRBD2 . CASTGLAGGYGGEQYF TGTGCCAGCACCGGACTAGCGGGAGGGTATGGGGGCGAGCAGTACTTC
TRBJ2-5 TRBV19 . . CASSSAQGRETQYF TGTGCCAGTAGTAGCGCTCAGGGCCGGGAGACCCAGTACTTC
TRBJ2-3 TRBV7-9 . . CASSSEGQADTQYF TGTGCCAGCAGCTCAGAGGGCCAGGCAGATACGCAGTATTTT
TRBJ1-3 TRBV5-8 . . CASSRQDSGNTIYF TGTGCCAGCAGCCGTCAGGACTCTGGAAACACCATATATTTT
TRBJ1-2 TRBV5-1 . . CASSERSVGDGYTF TGCGCCAGCAGTGAAAGGAGTGTAGGGGATGGCTACACCTTC
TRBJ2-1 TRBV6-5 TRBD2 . CASSSPLAGYDEQFF TGTGCCAGCAGTTCCCCTCTAGCGGGATATGATGAGCAGTTCTTC
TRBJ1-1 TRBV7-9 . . CASSGARAARPEAFF TGTGCCAGCAGCGGCGCCCGGGCCGCACGCCCTGAAGCTTTCTTT
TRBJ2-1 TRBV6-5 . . CASSPHQQANNEQFF TGTGCCAGCAGCCCACACCAACAGGCTAACAATGAGCAGTTCTTC
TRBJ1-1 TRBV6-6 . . CASSLRGEGRTEAFF TGTGCCAGCAGTTTAAGGGGGGAGGGTCGAACTGAAGCTTTCTTT
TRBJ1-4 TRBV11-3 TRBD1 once CASSSDEDRVNEKLFF TGTGCCAGCAGTTCTGACGAGGACAGGGTTAATGAAAAACTGTTTTTT
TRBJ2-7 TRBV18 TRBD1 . CASSPRQGPYEQYF TGTGCCAGCTCACCCCGACAGGGACCCTACGAGCAGTACTTC
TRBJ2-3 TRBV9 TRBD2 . CASSVGGTSGSLTQYF TGTGCCAGCAGCGTAGGGGGGACTAGCGGGAGTTTGACGCAGTATTTT
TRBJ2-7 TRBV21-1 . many CASSTRLAGGSYEQYF TGTGCCAGCAGCACGAGACTAGCGGGGGGCTCCTACGAGCAGTACTTC
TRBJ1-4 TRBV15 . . CATSRKAFATNEKLFF TGTGCCACCAGCAGAAAAGCGTTTGCAACTAATGAAAAACTGTTTTTT
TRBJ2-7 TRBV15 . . CATSRDNLRQPPYEQYF TGTGCCACCAGCAGAGATAACCTCCGGCAGCCCCCCTACGAGCAGTACTTC
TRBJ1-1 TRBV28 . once CASSPPMNTEAFF TGTGCCAGCAGTCCCCCCATGAACACTGAAGCTTTCTTT
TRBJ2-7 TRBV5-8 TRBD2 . CASSLLSGRHEQYF TGTGCCAGCAGCTTGCTGAGCGGGAGACACGAGCAGTACTTC
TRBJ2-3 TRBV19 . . CASKPEAATQYF TGTGCCAGTAAACCAGAGGCGGCTACGCAGTATTTT
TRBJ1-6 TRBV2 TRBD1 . CASRAIRGNSPLHF TGTGCCAGCAGGGCGATCAGGGGGAATTCACCCCTCCACTTT